This T cell receptor beta chain was sequenced for a study of cytomegalovirus exposure and HLA in healthy donors. Study conclusions and caveats: Later analysis suggested links between common viral pathogens and several top significant clusters. As immune exposure information, only CMV serostatus was available. The study recorded 150 to 200 TCR beta chains that were cytomegalovirus-associated.

The trim removed 4 bases at V and 5 bases at J, leaving 9 bases unmatched. This CDR3 contains 15 residues. CDR1 is SGHRS and CDR2 is YFSETQ in the germline V gene. This clone came up a few times. Its antigen is as yet unknown. The PCR employed 60 Vbeta primers together with 13 Jbeta primers. TCRdb keeps only in-frame clones here, not all; method: immunoSEQ multiplex PCR. The table includes approximately 90,000 clones, roughly 63% detected once. The donors (healthy individuals) were bone marrow donors. The chain employs TRBV5-1 and TRBJ2-5, with 9 bases lining up with TRBD1. The receptor was isolated from a woman aged 30 to 39 in good health and CMV-seronegative. The material sequenced was PBMCs. DNA for the CDR3: TGCGCCAGCAGCGGCTCGGACAGGGGAGGGGAGACCCAGTACTTC. Translating gives CASSGSDRGGETQYF.